Sequencing of this TCR beta chain was carried out in a study of OX40 agonist ivuxolimab in advanced cancers. Broader study findings: Dosing at 0.1 to 3.0 mg/kg was accompanied by clonal expansion of CD4+ and CD8+ blood T cells by week 6. In CD8+ T cells, expanded clones were on average more numerous than in CD4+.

Comments on this clone: What it binds is unknown.

Trimming removed 2 bases at V and 5 bases at J, with 18 bases between. Germline CDR1 SGHVS, CDR2 FQNEAQ. This CDR3 contains 16 residues. Repertoires were generated with immunoSEQ multiplex PCR, while TCRdb's copy carries only in-frame clones and drops some. The table shows about 79,000 clones, with approximately 86% occurring only once. The starting material was CD4+ or CD8+ T cells sorted from blood, obtained in a trial of the OX40 agonist ivuxolimab. This chain links TRBV7-8 with TRBJ2-5; D not certain. The clonotype was recovered from an adult with an advanced solid tumor such as melanoma, head and neck, liver or kidney cancer. The CDR3 nucleotides are TGTGCCAGCAGCTTAATCAGGTCAAGGGCGTTGGAGACCCAGTACTTC. It specifies CASSLIRSRALETQYF.